This TCR beta chain was captured by sequencing in a study of cytomegalovirus exposure and HLA in healthy donors. The CDR3 extends over 13 amino acids. CDR1 is MDHEN and CDR2 is SYDVKM in the germline V gene. The J segment lost 2 bases and the V segment lost 10 bases, leaving 3 bases of the junction unmatched. Notes on the study in general: Later work found that TCR association rates differed between HLA loci; DRB1 had the most and HLA-C the fewest.

PCR was performed using 60 Vbeta and 13 Jbeta primers. The protocol was immunoSEQ multiplex PCR, while the TCRdb copy is restricted to in-frame clones and leaves out a portion. The profile shows about 80,000 clones, 60% to 80% of them singletons. Donors in the study were healthy people who gave bone marrow. About this clone: What it binds is not known.

Sequenced sample: PBMCs. The TCR originated in a woman aged 40 to 50 in good health and CMV-seronegative. The J gene is TRBJ2-4, the V gene TRBV28; 9 nucleotides match TRBD1. Written as DNA, the CDR3 is TGTGCCATCACAGGGGGCACCAAAAACATTCAGTACTTC. Its protein product is CAITGGTKNIQYF.